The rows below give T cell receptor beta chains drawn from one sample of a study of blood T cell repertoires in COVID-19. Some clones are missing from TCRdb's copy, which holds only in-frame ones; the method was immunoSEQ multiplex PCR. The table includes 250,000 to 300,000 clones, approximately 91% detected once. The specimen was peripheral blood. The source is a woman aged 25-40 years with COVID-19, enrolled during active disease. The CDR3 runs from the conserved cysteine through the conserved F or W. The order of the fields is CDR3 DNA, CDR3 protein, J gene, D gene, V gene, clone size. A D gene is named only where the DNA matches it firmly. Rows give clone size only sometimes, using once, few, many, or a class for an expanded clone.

TGTGCCAGTAGTCCTCCCCGGACTAGCGGGTTCTCCGGGGAGCTGTTTTTT,CASSPPRTSGFSGELFF,TRBJ2-2,TRBD2,TRBV19,-
TGTGCCAGCAGCTCTTTCTCGACAGATACGCAGTATTTT,CASSSFSTDTQYF,TRBJ2-3,-,TRBV7-9,-
TGTGCCAGCAGCTTAGTTGGGGCGCCGGGTGGCTACACCTTC,CASSLVGAPGGYTF,TRBJ1-2,-,TRBV7-9,-
TGTGCCAGCCGTTCAGGGGGGACCTACGAGCAGTACTTC,CASRSGGTYEQYF,TRBJ2-7,-,TRBV27,-
TGCAGCGTTGAGAAACCAGGGAGGGAGCAGTACTTC,CSVEKPGREQYF,TRBJ2-7,-,TRBV29-1,-
TGTGCCAGCAGTGCACTGGTGGTAGCGGGAGTGGGGCGGGATGAGCAGTTCTTC,CASSALVVAGVGRDEQFF,TRBJ2-1,TRBD2,TRBV6-1,-
TGTGCCAGCAGTACGATTGGCGGGGGGCGAGTTTACGAGCAGTACTTC,CASSTIGGGRVYEQYF,TRBJ2-7,TRBD2,TRBV6-2/TRBV6-3,once
TGTGCCAGCAGACGGGACACCGGGGAGCTGTTTTTT,CASRRDTGELFF,TRBJ2-2,-,TRBV5-4,once
TGTGCCAGCAGCCCACCCGGACTAGGCTTCGAGCAGTACTTC,CASSPPGLGFEQYF,TRBJ2-7,TRBD2,TRBV11-2,-
TGTGCCTTCGGGTGGGGACACGGAAATTCACCCCTCCACTTT,CAFGWGHGNSPLHF,TRBJ1-6,-,TRBV30,-
TGCGCCAGCAGCCAAGATCATTTAACTAGCGGCCTCTACGAGCAGTACTTC,CASSQDHLTSGLYEQYF,TRBJ2-7,TRBD2,TRBV4-1,-
TGTGCCAGCACCAGGCCGGGACAGGGGGTAGGGGGCTACACCTTC,CASTRPGQGVGGYTF,TRBJ1-2,TRBD1,TRBV7-2,-
TGTGCCAGCAGCCCGGACAGCGCGAATTCACCCCTCCACTTT,CASSPDSANSPLHF,TRBJ1-6,-,TRBV7-8,-
TGCAGCGTTGTAGGTGGGAGGTTAGATACGCAGTATTTT,CSVVGGRLDTQYF,TRBJ2-3,-,TRBV29-1,-
TGTGCCAGCAGTATTAGCGGGGGAGTTGCAGATACGCAGTATTTT,CASSISGGVADTQYF,TRBJ2-3,TRBD2,TRBV27,-
TGTGCCAGCAGTTATGCGGTGAGGCGGCTTGATCAGCCCCAGCATTTT,CASSYAVRRLDQPQHF,TRBJ1-5,-,TRBV6-5,-
TGTGCCAGCAGCGTAGCTACAGGGACAGGGGGCGCGAACATTCAGTACTTC,CASSVATGTGGANIQYF,TRBJ2-4,TRBD1,TRBV9,-
TGTGCCAGCAGTTTATCAATCGGGAACACCATATATTTT,CASSLSIGNTIYF,TRBJ1-3,-,TRBV27,-
TGTGCCTGGAAGGGACTTTTCTCTGGAAACACCATATATTTT,CAWKGLFSGNTIYF,TRBJ1-3,-,TRBV30,-
TGTGCCTACCAATTAGGGACAGGGGACGAGCAGTACTTC,CAYQLGTGDEQYF,TRBJ2-7,TRBD1,TRBV30,-
TGCAGCGTTGGGGGGGATAGCAATCAGCCCCAGCATTTT,CSVGGDSNQPQHF,TRBJ1-5,-,TRBV29-1,-
TGTGCCATCAGTGAGTCAGGGGGTTGGGAGACCCAGTACTTC,CAISESGGWETQYF,TRBJ2-5,-,TRBV10-3,-
TGTGCCAGCTCCACCTACAATGAGCAGTTCTTC,CASSTYNEQFF,TRBJ2-1,-,TRBV2,-
TGTGCCAGCAGTGAGGGGGCGGGAGACACCGGGGAGCTGTTTTTT,CASSEGAGDTGELFF,TRBJ2-2,-,TRBV6-4,-
TGTGCCAGCAGAGTAGTAGCCGGGGCCAACGTCCTGACTTTC,CASRVVAGANVLTF,TRBJ2-6,-,TRBV6-5,few
TGCGCCAGCAGCGCGACAGGGGAAGGTGGGGCCAACGTCCTGACTTTC,CASSATGEGGANVLTF,TRBJ2-6,TRBD1,TRBV5-1,-
TGTGCCAGCAGGCACCCGACAGGGGGCCAAGAGACCCAGTACTTC,CASRHPTGGQETQYF,TRBJ2-5,TRBD1,TRBV6-7,-
TGTGCCAGCGGGACTAGCGGGAGCTTTGAGACCCAGTACTTC,CASGTSGSFETQYF,TRBJ2-5,TRBD2,TRBV9,-
TGCAGCGTTGAAGTAGCGCATCTGGACAATGAGCAGTTCTTC,CSVEVAHLDNEQFF,TRBJ2-1,-,TRBV29-1,-
TGTGCCAGCTCATACGATTTACCCAGCGAGCAGTACTTC,CASSYDLPSEQYF,TRBJ2-7,-,TRBV18,once
TGTGCCACCAGTGGGGACAATCCGGATGAGCAGTTCTTC,CATSGDNPDEQFF,TRBJ2-1,-,TRBV24-1,-
TGTGCCAGCAGCTCCTCGCCCCAGGCCTACAATGAGCAGTTCTTC,CASSSSPQAYNEQFF,TRBJ2-1,-,TRBV7-2,-
TGTGCCAGCAACCTAGCGGGAGAAGATACGCAGTATTTT,CASNLAGEDTQYF,TRBJ2-3,TRBD2,TRBV9,few
TGTGCCAGCAGCCTAGTGTCGGGAACCTACGAGCAGTACTTC,CASSLVSGTYEQYF,TRBJ2-7,-,TRBV7-8,-
TGTGCCACTCGACAGACTTTGAACACTGAAGCTTTCTTT,CATRQTLNTEAFF,TRBJ1-1,-,TRBV6-5,-
TGTGCCAGCAGCTCGAGCGATCAGGGTAGCGGCCAAGAGACCCAGTACTTC,CASSSSDQGSGQETQYF,TRBJ2-5,-,TRBV7-9,-